This T cell receptor beta chain was retrieved from a study of Ad26.COV2.S vaccination and SARS-CoV-2 variants. Treatment defined: 15 to 20 received Ad26.COV2.S at low or high dose, single or two shots; several received placebo; per-sample allocation not given. The samples date from day 63 after the first vaccine or placebo injection. The CDR3 is 13 amino acids. Trimming shortened V by 1 base and J by 4 bases, and 6 bases separated the two germline ends. In germline, CDR1 is SGHVS, CDR2 FNYEAQ. Here immunoSEQ multiplex PCR was the method, and the copy in TCRdb shows in-frame clones only, minus some. This sample yields approximately 300,000 clones, of which around 81% are seen a single time; 2% to 2.5% belongs to the top ten.

The V and J genes are TRBV7-6 and TRBJ2-3; no definite D call. The clonotype was recovered from a person between 18 and 60 years old who received the Ad26.COV2.S COVID-19 vaccine or a placebo. Sequences were derived from peripheral blood, sampled in a trial of Ad26.COV2.S vaccine versus placebo. CDR3 DNA: TGTGCCAGCAGCTTAGGGCGTGCAGATACGCAGTATTTT. As protein: CASSLGRADTQYF.